Below are 9 T cell receptor beta chains sequenced from a single sample in a study of T cell responses to AZD1222 COVID-19 vaccine. This table comes from immunoSEQ multiplex PCR, and its TCRdb copy is limited to in-frame clones, with some not included. The data contain some 130,000 clones, around nine tenths of them singletons. The sample was peripheral blood, taken 28 days after the second AZD1222 dose. These TCRs come from an adult who received the AZD1222 COVID-19 vaccine.

The J gene is TRBJ1-1, the V gene TRBV6-5, with 7 bases identical to TRBD1. V trimming: 10 bases; J trimming: 0 bases; junction bases outside the gene matches: 5. This CDR3 contains 13 residues. The V gene's germline CDR1 is MNHEY and CDR2 SVGAGI. The CDR3 DNA reads as TGTGCCACCACACAGGGGATGAACACTGAAGCTTTCTTT. It yields the protein CATTQGMNTEAFF.

The chain carries TRBV7-7 and TRBJ2-2; D may be TRBD1 (5 bases). V lost 5 bases and J lost 1, with 8 bases in between. The CDR3 length is 14 residues. CDR1 is SSHAT and CDR2 is FNYEAQ in the germline V gene (reference sequence). The CDR3 DNA is TGTGCCAGCAGCCTGACAGAGAACACCGGGGAGCTGTTTTTT. This sequence encodes CASSLTENTGELFF.

This rearrangement joins TRBV19 to TRBJ2-1; maybe TRBD1 (6 bases). There are 15 residues in the CDR3. Germline CDR1 LNHDA, CDR2 SQIVND (reference sequence). Trimming took off 3 bases at V and 0 bases at J, with 9 bases between the two ends. CDR3 region: CASSIRGDSYNEQFF. The CDR3 DNA reads as TGTGCCAGTAGTATCAGGGGCGACTCCTACAATGAGCAGTTCTTC.

This clone has more than one count but fewer than ten. The chain's CDR3 is CASSDGGGTGGEAFF. The CDR3 DNA reads TGCGCCAGCAGTGACGGTGGGGGGACAGGGGGAGAAGCTTTCTTT. This chain joins TRBV10-2 and TRBJ1-1, with 11 bases that match TRBD1. The CDR3 is 15 residues long. Per germline, CDR1 WSHSY and CDR2 SAAADI. J lost 8 bases, V lost 3 bases, and 8 bases had no gene match.

The J gene is TRBJ1-5, the V gene TRBV2, with D possibly being TRBD1 (6 bases). Per the germline V gene, CDR1 is SNHLY and CDR2 is FYNNEI. The V and J ends lost 3 bases and 9 bases respectively, with 12 bases between them. The CDR3 extends over 13 amino acids. The CDR3 spells CASSETQQGPQHF. CDR3 bases: TGTGCCAGCAGTGAGACCCAACAGGGGCCCCAGCATTTT.

This clone was detected only once. The chain couples TRBV24-1 to TRBJ2-3, with 8 bases identical to TRBD2. The CDR3 contains 13 residues. The V segment lost 12 bases and the J segment 4 bases; nucleotides outside the gene matches: 8. CDR1 and CDR2 from the germline V gene are KGHDR and SFDVKD. CDR3 bases: TGTGCCGCCCGGGGGGGCAGTTCAGATACGCAGTATTTT. Its translation: CAARGGSSDTQYF.

V and J are TRBV7-6 and TRBJ2-7; the D call may be TRBD1 or TRBD2 (6 bases each). V dropped 0 bases and J dropped 7 bases, with 10 bases sitting between them. The CDR3 is made up of 13 amino acids. Germline V gene sequence: CDR1 SGHVS, CDR2 FNYEAQ. The CDR3 nucleotides are TGTGCCAGCAGCTTAGCTGGGGGGCTGGAGCAGTACTTC. Protein: CASSLAGGLEQYF.

V and J are TRBV28 and TRBJ2-7; TRBD1 matches 8 bases. The CDR3 totals 14 residues. The trim removed 7 bases at V and 5 bases at J, leaving 10 bases unmatched. Germline V gene lookup returns CDR1 MDHEN and CDR2 SYDVKM. The DNA of the CDR3 is TGTGCCAGCAACCCCGGGGACAGGTTTGACGAGCAGTACTTC. Protein: CASNPGDRFDEQYF.

The chain employs TRBV29-1 and TRBJ2-5; D assignment may be TRBD1 or TRBD2 (5 bases each). CDR1 is SQVTM, CDR2 ANQGSEA, per germline. Trimming took 7 bases from V and 5 from J, leaving 17 bases between them. The CDR3 contains 13 residues. CDR3 sequence: CSAHSGDGETQYF. CDR3 nucleotide sequence: TGCAGCGCCCACAGTGGGGACGGGGAGACCCAGTACTTC.